A single sample is the source of the 20 T cell receptor beta chains below, sequenced in a study of early T cells in non-severe SARS-CoV-2 infection. In TCRdb, the 5' RACE reads were re-called with MiXCR into one record per CDR3 protein. The sample yields tens of thousands of distinct CDR3 sequences, 9.5% to 15% seen once. The sequencing here drew on whole blood, taken at baseline. These receptors all stem from an adult who was a healthcare worker with PCR-confirmed SARS-CoV-2 infection or an uninfected control (not recorded which).

The chain uses TRBV27 and TRBJ1-1; 11 bases agree with TRBD1. The germline V gene encodes CDR1 MNHEY and CDR2 SMNVEV (reference sequence). V was pared by 3 bases and J by 8 bases, with 2 bases of the junction left unmatched. CDR3 length: 13 residues. CDR3 loop: CASSFGTGGEAFF. Written as DNA, the CDR3 is TGTGCCAGCAGTTTCGGGACAGGGGGGGAAGCTTTCTTT.

This clonotype appeared many times. The J gene is TRBJ2-1, the V gene TRBV7-8; no reliable D call. This CDR3 has 17 residues. V was clipped by 0 bases and J by 0 bases, with 12 bases between them. Per the germline V gene, CDR1 is SGHVS and CDR2 is FQNEAQ. The CDR3 DNA is TGTGCCAGCAGCTTAGCGCGGCGCCCGAGCTCCTACAATGAGCAGTTCTTC. Translated: CASSLARRPSSYNEQFF.

The table lists this clonotype with many counts. The V gene is TRBV2, the J gene TRBJ2-1; D call uncertain. The CDR3 has 12 residues. V gave up 6 bases and J gave up 11 bases, with 14 bases separating them. The germline V gene has CDR1 SNHLY and CDR2 FYNNEI. CDR3 coding DNA: TGTGCCAGCAGCTCCGACGGAAGCCAGCAGTTCTTC. This codes for CASSSDGSQQFF.

The chain joins TRBV28 to TRBJ1-2, with TRBD1 identical over 10 bases. Trimming cost V 3 bases and J 5 bases; bases outside gene matches: 9. The V gene's germline CDR1 is MDHEN and CDR2 SYDVKM. This CDR3 is built from 16 residues. CDR3 protein: CASSFPPPGQGYGYTF. The DNA for the CDR3 is TGTGCCAGCAGTTTCCCCCCTCCGGGACAGGGGTATGGCTACACCTTC.

This clonotype was counted ten times or more. The CDR3 bases are TGTGCCAGCAGCACAGGGTTAGGGCAGCCCCAGCATTTT. This encodes CASSTGLGQPQHF. This chain joins TRBV12-3 or TRBV12-4 and TRBJ1-5; D might be TRBD1 (6 bases). This CDR3 comprises 13 residues. Trimming cost V 6 bases and J 7 bases, with 13 bases left between them.

This clonotype was counted between two and nine times. The rearrangement joins TRBV6-2 or TRBV6-3 to TRBJ2-3, with 12 bases that match TRBD2. Germline CDR1 reads MNHEY; CDR2 reads SVGEGT. The CDR3 runs to 18 residues. V was clipped by 6 bases and J by 0 bases; unmatched bases: 10. The CDR3 coding sequence is TGTGCCAGCAGACCACTAGCGGGGGGCCGATCTAGCACAGATACGCAGTATTTT. Translated: CASRPLAGGRSSTDTQYF.

With regard to this clonotype: Germline and junction disagree at one end, which may indicate a read error. The chain employs TRBV7-7 and TRBJ2-5; D remains unclear. There are 14 residues in the CDR3. The germline CDR1 and CDR2 sequences are SSHAT and FNYEAQ (reference sequence). The CDR3 bases are TGTGCTAGCAGCTTGTACAGTACTCAAGAGACCCAGTACTTC. Translated, it gives CASSLYSTQETQYF.

This clonotype has more than one count but fewer than ten. The rearrangement uses TRBV5-1 and TRBJ1-2; 8 bases line up with TRBD1. This CDR3 is 12 amino acids long. Trimming took 5 bases from V and 7 from J; bases not matched to a gene: 4. Germline lookup yields CDR1 SGHRS and CDR2 YFSETQ. The CDR3 spells CASRGQALGYTF. CDR3 in DNA: TGCGCCAGCAGGGGACAGGCCCTTGGCTACACCTTC. Supplemented by reference TRBV5-1 and TRBJ1-2, the full variable domain reads KAGVTQTPRYLIKTRGQQVTLSCSPISGHRSVSWYQQTPGQGLQFLFEYFSETQRNKGNFPGRFSGRQFSNSRSEMNVSTLELGDSALYLCASRGQALGYTFGSGTRLTVV.

This clonotype was observed a handful of times. This chain connects TRBV11-2 to TRBJ1-5, with a possible D match to TRBD1 (5 bases). CDR3 length equals 12 residues. Trimming removed 5 bases from V and 4 bases from J, with 6 bases in between. Germline CDR1 SGHAT, CDR2 FQNNGV. CDR3 DNA sequence: TGTGCCAGCAGCACAGGAAATCAGCCCCAGCATTTT. Encoded protein: CASSTGNQPQHF.

The V gene is TRBV18, the J gene TRBJ1-1, with D possibly being TRBD1 (5 bases). V lost 6 bases, J lost 1 base, and 15 bases lay in between. The CDR3 has 15 residues. The germline V gene has CDR1 KGHSH and CDR2 LQKENI. The CDR3: CASSPTARSNTEAFF. CDR3 coding DNA: TGTGCCAGCTCCCCGACAGCGCGCTCGAACACTGAAGCTTTCTTT.

The chain has TRBV5-1 and TRBJ2-5, with 8 nucleotides matching TRBD1. In germline, CDR1 is SGHRS, CDR2 YFSETQ. The length of the CDR3 is 13 residues. Trimming cost V 2 bases and J 4 bases; bases outside gene matches: 1. The CDR3 DNA follows: TGCGCCAGCAGCTTCGGACAGGGAGAGACCCAGTACTTC. Translated: CASSFGQGETQYF.

The rearrangement uses TRBV18 and TRBJ1-5, with D perhaps matching TRBD1 (5 bases). This CDR3 comprises 14 residues. Germline-derived CDR1 and CDR2 are KGHSH and LQKENI. Trimming took off 4 bases at V and 5 bases at J, with 12 bases between the two ends. CDR3 bases: TGTGCCAGCTCACGAACTGACAGAGATCAGCCCCAGCATTTT. Translated: CASSRTDRDQPQHF.

This clonotype was detected many times. The CDR3 DNA is TGTGCCAGCACTGGTGCGTTCGAGACCCAGTACTTC. This encodes CASTGAFETQYF. The chain links TRBV28 to TRBJ2-5, with D uncertain. V was shortened by 7 bases and J by 5 bases, with 11 bases between the two germline ends. CDR3 length: 12 amino acids. The germline V gene has CDR1 MDHEN and CDR2 SYDVKM.

The chain uses TRBV20-1 and TRBJ2-5; 8 positions match TRBD1. The CDR3 length is 15 residues. V shed 6 bases and J 4 bases; nucleotides not matched to a gene: 13. CDR1 and CDR2 (germline): DFQATT, SNEGSKA (reference sequence). CDR3 sequence reads: CSARRTGNLGETQYF. The CDR3 DNA reads as TGCAGTGCCCGCCGGACAGGGAATTTGGGAGAGACCCAGTACTTC.

In this sample, this clonotype turned up many times. This chain connects TRBV5-6 to TRBJ2-2; 7 bases fit TRBD2. Germline-derived CDR1 and CDR2 are SGHDT and YYEEEE. The CDR3 consists of 14 residues. The V segment lost 4 bases and the J segment 2 bases; nucleotides outside the gene matches: 2. CDR3 sequence (DNA): TGTGCCAGCAGCCCGGGACTAAACACCGGGGAGCTGTTTTTT. As protein: CASSPGLNTGELFF.

This clonotype came up a few times. J is TRBJ1-5 and V is TRBV27; D unclear. The CDR3 has 14 residues. Trimming took 8 bases from V and 0 from J, leaving 11 bases between them. Germline-derived CDR1 and CDR2 are MNHEY and SMNVEV (reference sequence). CDR3 region: CASRPGYSNQPQHF. In DNA, the CDR3 is TGTGCCAGCCGGCCGGGGTATAGCAATCAGCCCCAGCATTTT.

This clonotype appeared a few times. This rearrangement joins TRBV2 to TRBJ2-3; D might be TRBD1 (6 bases). Germline V CDR1 and CDR2: SNHLY, FYNNEI. Trimming stripped 8 bases from V and 4 bases from J, with 13 bases between. The CDR3 loop spans 13 amino acids. This CDR3 is CASGAGVADTQYF. The DNA for the CDR3 is TGTGCCAGCGGGGCAGGGGTCGCAGATACGCAGTATTTT.

This clonotype was seen only a few times. V gene TRBV20-1 combines with J gene TRBJ2-1, with 9 bases aligning to TRBD1. With V trimmed by 3 bases and J by 8 bases, 8 bases remained unmatched. Germline-derived CDR1 and CDR2 are DFQATT and SNEGSKA (reference sequence). The CDR3 loop spans 14 amino acids. The DNA of the CDR3 is TGCAGTGCTAGCCACAGGGGGCTTAACCATGAGCAGTTCTTC. Translation gives CSASHRGLNHEQFF.

This clonotype appeared many times. The gene calls are TRBV18 and TRBJ2-7; D ambiguous. This CDR3 is 13 amino acids long. Germline assignment: CDR1 KGHSH and CDR2 LQKENI. V was cut by 2 bases and J by 0 bases, with 5 bases left in between. Here the CDR3 DNA reads TGTGCCAGCTCACCAGATACCTCCTACGAGCAGTACTTC. Residues: CASSPDTSYEQYF.

J is TRBJ2-1 and V is TRBV18; D possibly corresponds to TRBD2 (6 bases). This CDR3 has 14 residues. Germline V gene sequence: CDR1 KGHSH, CDR2 LQKENI. Trimming took off 2 bases at V and 5 bases at J, with 10 bases between the two ends. CDR3 nucleotide sequence: TGTGCCAGCTCACCAACTAGCCGGAACAATGAGCAGTTCTTC. As protein: CASSPTSRNNEQFF.